The rows below give T cell receptor beta chains drawn from one sample of a study of shared clonotypes between healthy human individuals. Produced via immunoSEQ multiplex PCR; TCRdb's table is partial and in-frame only. In the table there are about 2,500,000 clones, about 92% of which are singletons. Sequenced material: naive CD4+ T cells sorted from blood. These receptor sequences come from a man younger than 30 in good health. CDR3s include the opening cysteine and the closing phenylalanine or tryptophan. D genes are given only for firm matches. Expanded clones get a size class; other rows say once, few or many, or leave the size out.

CDR3aa: CASSLNSGGAKFF
CDR3nt: TGCGCCAGCAGCTTGAATAGCGGGGGGGCGAAGTTCTTC
d_gene: TRBD2
v_gene: TRBV5-1
j_gene: TRBJ2-1
abundance: NA

CDR3aa: CASSLILAGGLYNEQFF
CDR3nt: TGCGCCAGCAGCCTTATTTTAGCGGGAGGACTCTACAATGAGCAGTTCTTC
d_gene: TRBD2
v_gene: TRBV5-1
j_gene: TRBJ2-1
abundance: NA

CDR3aa: CASSVDRGYTEAFF
CDR3nt: TGTGCCAGCAGCGTAGATAGGGGTTATACTGAAGCTTTCTTT
d_gene: NA
v_gene: TRBV9
j_gene: TRBJ1-1
abundance: once

CDR3aa: CAISGSGGGVSYEQYF
CDR3nt: TGTGCCATCAGCGGTTCAGGAGGGGGCGTCTCCTACGAGCAGTACTTC
d_gene: NA
v_gene: TRBV10-3
j_gene: TRBJ2-7
abundance: once

CDR3aa: CASSQGGMNTEAFF
CDR3nt: TGTGCCAGCAGTCAGGGGGGGATGAACACTGAAGCTTTCTTT
d_gene: TRBD1
v_gene: TRBV25-1
j_gene: TRBJ1-1
abundance: NA

CDR3aa: CASSRLADGRPGAQHF
CDR3nt: TGTGCCAGCAGCCGTTTGGCGGACGGCCGACCGGGAGCCCAGCATTTT
d_gene: NA
v_gene: TRBV6-6
j_gene: TRBJ1-5
abundance: NA

CDR3aa: CATSRAGANEKLFF
CDR3nt: TGTGCCACCAGCAGAGCGGGGGCAAATGAAAAACTGTTTTTT
d_gene: NA
v_gene: TRBV15
j_gene: TRBJ1-4
abundance: few

CDR3aa: CASRPLTGGEKQYF
CDR3nt: TGTGCCAGCAGGCCACTTACAGGGGGCGAAAAGCAGTACTTC
d_gene: TRBD1
v_gene: TRBV6-5
j_gene: TRBJ2-7
abundance: NA

CDR3aa: CASSKGQSYEQYF
CDR3nt: TGCGCCAGCAGTAAGGGACAGTCCTACGAGCAGTACTTC
d_gene: TRBD1
v_gene: TRBV10-2
j_gene: TRBJ2-7
abundance: NA

CDR3aa: CASSLFVAGGGYYEQYF
CDR3nt: TGTGCCAGCAGCTTATTTGTAGCGGGAGGTGGCTATTACGAGCAGTACTTC
d_gene: TRBD2
v_gene: TRBV7-2
j_gene: TRBJ2-7
abundance: NA

CDR3aa: CASSPQGPVTYNEQFF
CDR3nt: TGTGCCAGCAGTCCTCAGGGCCCAGTCACCTACAATGAGCAGTTCTTC
d_gene: NA
v_gene: TRBV5-4
j_gene: TRBJ2-1
abundance: NA

CDR3aa: CSVEARNAEQYF
CDR3nt: TGCAGCGTTGAAGCTCGAAACGCCGAGCAGTACTTC
d_gene: NA
v_gene: TRBV29-1
j_gene: TRBJ2-7
abundance: NA

CDR3aa: CASSMSLGTDTQYF
CDR3nt: TGTGCCAGCAGCATGAGCCTGGGCACAGATACGCAGTATTTT
d_gene: NA
v_gene: TRBV9
j_gene: TRBJ2-3
abundance: NA

CDR3aa: CAWSWWVGDYTF
CDR3nt: TGTGCCTGGAGTTGGTGGGTGGGGGACTACACCTTC
d_gene: NA
v_gene: TRBV30
j_gene: TRBJ1-2
abundance: NA

CDR3aa: CASSLLATSMGEQYF
CDR3nt: TGTGCCAGCAGCTTACTAGCGACATCAATGGGGGAGCAGTACTTC
d_gene: NA
v_gene: TRBV7-2
j_gene: TRBJ2-7
abundance: once

CDR3aa: CASSKDFPEAFF
CDR3nt: TGTGCCAGCTCCAAGGACTTCCCTGAAGCTTTCTTT
d_gene: NA
v_gene: TRBV18
j_gene: TRBJ1-1
abundance: NA

CDR3aa: CASSSPGGGLGGYTF
CDR3nt: TGTGCCAGCAGTTCTCCGGGAGGGGGTTTGGGTGGCTACACCTTC
d_gene: NA
v_gene: TRBV27
j_gene: TRBJ1-2
abundance: NA

CDR3aa: CAWSTTATINQPQHF
CDR3nt: TGTGCCTGGAGTACGACCGCTACTATCAATCAGCCCCAGCATTTT
d_gene: NA
v_gene: TRBV30
j_gene: TRBJ1-5
abundance: NA

CDR3aa: CASSYRAGYEQYF
CDR3nt: TGTGCCAGCAGTTACCGAGCGGGTTACGAGCAGTACTTC
d_gene: NA
v_gene: TRBV6-5
j_gene: TRBJ2-7
abundance: NA

CDR3aa: CASTSQTGGVETQYF
CDR3nt: TGTGCCAGCACCTCCCAGACAGGGGGCGTTGAGACCCAGTACTTC
d_gene: TRBD1
v_gene: TRBV28
j_gene: TRBJ2-5
abundance: NA

CDR3aa: CASSLGVFQETQYF
CDR3nt: TGTGCCAGCAGCTTGGGAGTATTCCAAGAGACCCAGTACTTC
d_gene: NA
v_gene: TRBV5-4
j_gene: TRBJ2-5
abundance: once

CDR3aa: CSGTANTGELFF
CDR3nt: TGCAGCGGGACAGCGAACACCGGGGAGCTGTTTTTT
d_gene: NA
v_gene: TRBV29-1
j_gene: TRBJ2-2
abundance: once

CDR3aa: CASSTHTGLTASSPLHF
CDR3nt: TGTGCCAGCAGCACACATACAGGCCTAACGGCGTCTTCACCCCTCCACTTT
d_gene: NA
v_gene: TRBV7-2
j_gene: TRBJ1-6
abundance: NA

CDR3aa: CASSRDRNYEQYF
CDR3nt: TGTGCCAGCAGTAGGGACAGGAACTACGAGCAGTACTTC
d_gene: TRBD1
v_gene: TRBV2
j_gene: TRBJ2-7
abundance: NA

CDR3aa: CASSFWKDRGTGEKLFF
CDR3nt: TGTGCCAGCAGCTTTTGGAAGGACAGGGGCACGGGTGAAAAACTGTTTTTT
d_gene: TRBD1
v_gene: TRBV7-9
j_gene: TRBJ1-4
abundance: once

CDR3aa: CASSTDIVNGYTF
CDR3nt: TGTGCCAGCTCAACGGACATAGTGAATGGCTACACCTTC
d_gene: NA
v_gene: TRBV18
j_gene: TRBJ1-2
abundance: NA

CDR3aa: CASSLGQGSDGYTF
CDR3nt: TGCGCCAGCAGCTTGGGTCAGGGGAGCGATGGCTACACCTTC
d_gene: NA
v_gene: TRBV5-1
j_gene: TRBJ1-2
abundance: NA

CDR3aa: CASSQFVVGSYEQYF
CDR3nt: TGCGCCAGCAGCCAATTCGTAGTGGGCTCCTACGAGCAGTACTTC
d_gene: NA
v_gene: TRBV4-1
j_gene: TRBJ2-7
abundance: once

CDR3aa: CASSPTSGYEQYF
CDR3nt: TGTGCCAGCAGCCCAACTAGCGGCTACGAGCAGTACTTC
d_gene: TRBD2
v_gene: TRBV7-9
j_gene: TRBJ2-7
abundance: NA

CDR3aa: CSVRGGVQETQYF
CDR3nt: TGCAGCGTCCGAGGGGGGGTTCAAGAGACCCAGTACTTC
d_gene: NA
v_gene: TRBV29-1
j_gene: TRBJ2-5
abundance: NA

CDR3aa: CASSILLRRGGGDTQYF
CDR3nt: TGTGCCAGCTCAATCCTTCTTCGGCGGGGGGGCGGCGATACGCAGTATTTT
d_gene: TRBD2
v_gene: TRBV18
j_gene: TRBJ2-3
abundance: NA

CDR3aa: CAISESRGTSGSNGYYEQYF
CDR3nt: TGTGCCATCAGTGAGTCGAGGGGGACTAGCGGGAGTAATGGTTACTACGAGCAGTACTTC
d_gene: TRBD2
v_gene: TRBV10-3
j_gene: TRBJ2-7
abundance: NA

CDR3aa: CASSMWEQGAYEQYF
CDR3nt: TGTGCCAGTAGTATGTGGGAACAGGGCGCCTACGAGCAGTACTTC
d_gene: NA
v_gene: TRBV19
j_gene: TRBJ2-7
abundance: NA

CDR3aa: CASSRHGTQVDTQYF
CDR3nt: TGTGCCAGCAGCCGACACGGGACGCAGGTGGATACGCAGTATTTT
d_gene: NA
v_gene: TRBV11-2
j_gene: TRBJ2-3
abundance: NA

CDR3aa: CASSSLTATDTQYF
CDR3nt: TGCGCCAGCAGCTCCCTGACTGCCACAGATACGCAGTATTTT
d_gene: NA
v_gene: TRBV5-1
j_gene: TRBJ2-3
abundance: NA

CDR3aa: CASSPRQGGTEAFF
CDR3nt: TGTGCCAGCAGCCCCCGGCAGGGTGGCACTGAAGCTTTCTTT
d_gene: NA
v_gene: TRBV7-8
j_gene: TRBJ1-1
abundance: NA

CDR3aa: CASSLRKNTGELFF
CDR3nt: TGTGCCAGCAGCCTCAGGAAGAACACCGGGGAGCTGTTTTTT
d_gene: NA
v_gene: TRBV5-4
j_gene: TRBJ2-2
abundance: few

CDR3aa: CASSPPSLKGKLFF
CDR3nt: TGTGCCAGCAGTCCCCCGAGCCTAAAGGGAAAACTGTTTTTT
d_gene: NA
v_gene: TRBV6-1
j_gene: TRBJ1-4
abundance: NA

CDR3aa: CASSLGPETSLNEQFF
CDR3nt: TGCGCCAGCAGCTTGGGTCCCGAGACTAGCCTCAATGAGCAGTTCTTC
d_gene: TRBD2
v_gene: TRBV5-1
j_gene: TRBJ2-1
abundance: NA

CDR3aa: CASSPGLAGNNEQFF
CDR3nt: TGTGCCAGCTCACCGGGACTAGCGGGGAACAATGAGCAGTTCTTC
d_gene: TRBD2
v_gene: TRBV18
j_gene: TRBJ2-1
abundance: NA

CDR3aa: CASRGGLAGGGSTDTQYF
CDR3nt: TGCGCCAGCAGGGGCGGGCTAGCGGGAGGAGGCAGCACAGATACGCAGTATTTT
d_gene: TRBD2
v_gene: TRBV10-2
j_gene: TRBJ2-3
abundance: NA

CDR3aa: CAWTAGFGGMITQYF
CDR3nt: TGTGCCTGGACCGCCGGGTTTGGGGGGATGATTACCCAGTACTTC
d_gene: NA
v_gene: TRBV30
j_gene: TRBJ2-5
abundance: NA

CDR3aa: CASSRRQLGVNSPLHF
CDR3nt: TGTGCCAGTAGTAGACGACAATTAGGCGTTAATTCACCCCTCCACTTT
d_gene: NA
v_gene: TRBV19
j_gene: TRBJ1-6
abundance: NA

CDR3aa: CASSVGTTQDTQYF
CDR3nt: TGTGCCAGCAGCGTTGGGACCACCCAGGATACGCAGTATTTT
d_gene: NA
v_gene: TRBV9
j_gene: TRBJ2-3
abundance: once

CDR3aa: CASSPSGVTGELFF
CDR3nt: TGCGCCAGCAGTCCCAGCGGGGTCACCGGGGAGCTGTTTTTT
d_gene: TRBD2
v_gene: TRBV10-1
j_gene: TRBJ2-2
abundance: NA

CDR3aa: CAWRGQKETQYF
CDR3nt: TGTGCCTGGAGGGGACAGAAAGAGACCCAGTACTTC
d_gene: TRBD1
v_gene: TRBV30
j_gene: TRBJ2-5
abundance: few

CDR3aa: CASSLVIPGTGVDTQYF
CDR3nt: TGTGCCAGCAGCTTAGTGATCCCCGGGACAGGAGTGGATACGCAGTATTTT
d_gene: TRBD1
v_gene: TRBV11-3
j_gene: TRBJ2-3
abundance: NA

CDR3aa: CASSPNVVPGEQYF
CDR3nt: TGTGCCAGCTCACCAAATGTCGTCCCGGGGGAGCAGTACTTC
d_gene: NA
v_gene: TRBV18
j_gene: TRBJ2-7
abundance: NA

CDR3aa: CASTGAPVETQYF
CDR3nt: TGTGCCAGTACAGGGGCACCTGTGGAGACCCAGTACTTC
d_gene: NA
v_gene: TRBV19
j_gene: TRBJ2-5
abundance: NA